This is a list of T cell receptor beta chains from one sample in a study of vaccination and CD4 T cells after COVID-19. One entry per CDR3 protein results from TCRdb running MiXCR on the PCR reads. Here the sample spans around 10,000 distinct CDR3 sequences, about 31% being singletons. The antigens of these receptors remain unknown. Sequences were derived from CD4+ T cells from blood, cultured in vitro, sampled after SARS-CoV-2 vaccination. Receptors originate from a human donor who had recovered from COVID-19. The CDR3 runs from the conserved cysteine through the conserved F or W. The D gene is left open where the match is weak. Where a row states a size, it is once, few, many or the class of an expanded clone; other rows omit it.

j_call: TRBJ2-7
d_call: TRBD2
clone_size: few
v_call: TRBV6-5
cdr3_nt: TGTGCCAGCAGTTCGCCCGGGACTAGCGGATACGAGCAGTACTTC
cdr3_aa: CASSSPGTSGYEQYF

j_call: TRBJ2-7
d_call: -
clone_size: few
v_call: TRBV7-2
cdr3_nt: TGTGCCAGCAGCTTATCCCCCGGCCAGGGGAGTAGGGAGCAGTACTTC
cdr3_aa: CASSLSPGQGSREQYF

j_call: TRBJ2-5
d_call: TRBD2
clone_size: few
v_call: TRBV6-5
cdr3_nt: TGTGCCAGCAGTTACGACGGGACTAGCACTGAGACCCAGTACTTC
cdr3_aa: CASSYDGTSTETQYF

j_call: TRBJ2-4
d_call: -
clone_size: -
v_call: TRBV28
cdr3_nt: TGTGCCAGCAGTCTGACTAGTGGCATTCAGTACTTC
cdr3_aa: CASSLTSGIQYF

j_call: TRBJ2-3
d_call: -
clone_size: few
v_call: TRBV11-2
cdr3_nt: TGTGCCAGCAGCTTAGATCCTGCAGGGTTATTTAGCACAGATACGCAGTATTTT
cdr3_aa: CASSLDPAGLFSTDTQYF

j_call: TRBJ2-1
d_call: TRBD2
clone_size: -
v_call: TRBV20-1
cdr3_nt: TGCAGTGCTAATCCGGGACTAGCGGGGAACAATGAGCAGTTCTTC
cdr3_aa: CSANPGLAGNNEQFF

j_call: TRBJ1-2
d_call: -
clone_size: large
v_call: TRBV7-2
cdr3_nt: TGTGCCAGCAGCTTAGAGGCGGGGGTTATAAACTATGGCTACACCTTC
cdr3_aa: CASSLEAGVINYGYTF

j_call: TRBJ1-5
d_call: TRBD1
clone_size: few
v_call: TRBV6-5
cdr3_nt: TGTGCCAGCAGTTCCGCAGGGGGCAGGGGCGGTAGCAATCAGCCCCAGCATTTT
cdr3_aa: CASSSAGGRGGSNQPQHF

j_call: TRBJ2-5
d_call: -
clone_size: -
v_call: TRBV12-2
cdr3_nt: TGTGCAAGTCGCTTCACAGGGACGGAGACCCAGTACTTC
cdr3_aa: CASRFTGTETQYF

j_call: TRBJ1-5
d_call: -
clone_size: few
v_call: TRBV5-6
cdr3_nt: TGTGCCAGCAGCCTCATGGGGACACTCCAGCCCCAGCATTTT
cdr3_aa: CASSLMGTLQPQHF

j_call: TRBJ2-7
d_call: TRBD2
clone_size: -
v_call: TRBV29-1
cdr3_nt: TGCAGCGTTGAACCGGCAGCGGGAGGTCCCCACGAGCAGTACTTC
cdr3_aa: CSVEPAAGGPHEQYF

j_call: TRBJ2-3
d_call: TRBD1
clone_size: -
v_call: TRBV7-9
cdr3_nt: TGTGCCAGCAGCCTCCTAGCCGGGACAGTTTACACAGATACGCAGTATTTT
cdr3_aa: CASSLLAGTVYTDTQYF

j_call: TRBJ2-1
d_call: -
clone_size: -
v_call: TRBV19
cdr3_nt: TGTGCCAGTAGCCGAGGAAGCTCCTACAATGAGCAGTTCTTC
cdr3_aa: CASSRGSSYNEQFF

j_call: TRBJ1-1
d_call: TRBD1
clone_size: medium-sized
v_call: TRBV28
cdr3_nt: TGTGCCAGCAGTTTCAGGGGGCGTGGATTGAACACTGAAGCTTTCTTT
cdr3_aa: CASSFRGRGLNTEAFF

j_call: TRBJ1-2
d_call: -
clone_size: -
v_call: TRBV4-3
cdr3_nt: TGCGCCAGCAGCCAAGGTATAAGCGAACAGGGACGAATTGGCTACACCTTC
cdr3_aa: CASSQGISEQGRIGYTF

j_call: TRBJ2-3
d_call: TRBD2
clone_size: few
v_call: TRBV7-3
cdr3_nt: TGTGCCAGCAGCTTAACGGGTGCGGGAGGGGGGACAGATACGCAGTATTTT
cdr3_aa: CASSLTGAGGGTDTQYF

j_call: TRBJ2-1
d_call: TRBD2
clone_size: once
v_call: TRBV20-1
cdr3_nt: TGCAGTGCTCCCGTTAGCGGGAGAGGGGAGCAGTTCTTC
cdr3_aa: CSAPVSGRGEQFF

j_call: TRBJ1-5
d_call: -
clone_size: -
v_call: TRBV20-1
cdr3_nt: TGCAGTGCTAGACAGGGGAGGGATCAGCCCCAGCATTTT
cdr3_aa: CSARQGRDQPQHF

j_call: TRBJ1-5
d_call: -
clone_size: medium-sized
v_call: TRBV27
cdr3_nt: TGTGCCAGCAGTTTATCCCCCCTCGGAGGGTTGGCCCAGCATTTT
cdr3_aa: CASSLSPLGGLAQHF

j_call: TRBJ2-1
d_call: -
clone_size: -
v_call: TRBV11-3
cdr3_nt: TGTGCCAGCAGCTTCCGGGAGTACAATGAGCAGTTCTTC
cdr3_aa: CASSFREYNEQFF

j_call: TRBJ2-5
d_call: -
clone_size: -
v_call: TRBV6-2/TRBV6-3
cdr3_nt: TGTGCCAGCAGTTACCAGGGATTTCTCCAAGAGATCCAGTACTTC
cdr3_aa: CASSYQGFLQEIQYF

j_call: TRBJ2-1
d_call: -
clone_size: few
v_call: TRBV15
cdr3_nt: TGTGCCACCAGCCAAGGAGTGACGGGGGATAACAATGAGCAGTTCTTC
cdr3_aa: CATSQGVTGDNNEQFF

j_call: TRBJ2-2
d_call: TRBD2
clone_size: few
v_call: TRBV6-1
cdr3_nt: TGTGCCAGCAGTCAACTAGCGGCGAACACCGGGGAGCTGTTTTTT
cdr3_aa: CASSQLAANTGELFF

j_call: TRBJ2-1
d_call: TRBD2
clone_size: -
v_call: TRBV29-1
cdr3_nt: TGCAGCGTTGGGGATGGCGGGCTAGCGGGCTACAATGAGCAGTTCTTC
cdr3_aa: CSVGDGGLAGYNEQFF

j_call: TRBJ1-5
d_call: -
clone_size: -
v_call: TRBV7-9
cdr3_nt: TGTGCCAGCAGCGCACGGGACGGAAATCAGCCCCAGCATTTT
cdr3_aa: CASSARDGNQPQHF

j_call: TRBJ2-7
d_call: -
clone_size: -
v_call: TRBV7-2
cdr3_nt: TGTGCCAGCACCAATAACTACGAGCAGTACTTC
cdr3_aa: CASTNNYEQYF

j_call: TRBJ2-3
d_call: TRBD1
clone_size: -
v_call: TRBV6-1
cdr3_nt: TGTGCCAGCAGACTTGGCAGGGGGTCTAGCACAGATACGCAGTATTTT
cdr3_aa: CASRLGRGSSTDTQYF

j_call: TRBJ2-2
d_call: -
clone_size: -
v_call: TRBV6-5
cdr3_nt: TGTGCCAGCAGTTACAGGTCTGTCGCGGTCGCGAACACCGGGGAGCTGTTTTTT
cdr3_aa: CASSYRSVAVANTGELFF

j_call: TRBJ2-1
d_call: TRBD2
clone_size: few
v_call: TRBV29-1
cdr3_nt: TGCAGCGCCCCTGGTGGGTTAGCGGGGTTATCCTACAATGAGCAGTTCTTC
cdr3_aa: CSAPGGLAGLSYNEQFF

j_call: TRBJ2-3
d_call: -
clone_size: -
v_call: TRBV7-8
cdr3_nt: TGTGCCAGCACCTACATCGGAGGGCCAACAGATACGCAGTATTTT
cdr3_aa: CASTYIGGPTDTQYF

j_call: TRBJ2-4
d_call: TRBD2
clone_size: -
v_call: TRBV7-2
cdr3_nt: TGTGCCAGCAGCACCCGGGAGGGAAACATTCAGTACTTC
cdr3_aa: CASSTREGNIQYF